The 12 T cell receptor beta chains reported below all come from one sample, sequenced in a study of Ad26.COV2.S vaccination and SARS-CoV-2 variants. Using immunoSEQ multiplex PCR, the repertoire was profiled, and TCRdb retains in-frame clones only, with some absent. The sample includes 43,000 or so clones, 75% to 85% seen only once; the top ten take roughly half. The source was peripheral blood, collected after recovery from COVID-19. Receptors originate from a human donor who had recovered from COVID-19.

This chain connects TRBV19 to TRBJ1-5; D perhaps matches TRBD1 (5 bases). Trimming pared 4 bases from V and 2 bases from J, leaving 18 bases between. The germline gives CDR1 LNHDA, CDR2 SQIVND (reference sequence). CDR3 length: 17 residues. This CDR3 is CASSRGATGGGNQPQHF. The CDR3 DNA follows: TGTGCCAGTAGTAGGGGCGCGACGGGAGGGGGCAATCAGCCCCAGCATTTT.

The J gene is TRBJ2-5, the V gene TRBV2; D gene ambiguous. Trimming stripped 2 bases from V and 0 bases from J, with 4 bases between. Germline loops: CDR1 SNHLY, CDR2 FYNNEI. This CDR3 has 13 amino acids. The CDR3 region is CASSENYQETQYF. The CDR3 region has the DNA TGTGCCAGCAGTGAAAACTACCAAGAGACCCAGTACTTC.

This clone was counted once. The genes are TRBV4-2 and TRBJ1-1; 8 nucleotides match TRBD1. CDR3 length: 16 residues. Trimming removed 1 base from V and 5 bases from J; junction bases left unmatched: 9. Germline loops: CDR1 LGHNA, CDR2 YNFKEQ. The CDR3 coding sequence is TGTGCCAGCAGCCAAGGGGTACAGGGGGGAGGTACTGAAGCTTTCTTT. Its translation: CASSQGVQGGGTEAFF.

The chain employs TRBV9 and TRBJ1-1, with D unclear. This CDR3 has 15 amino acids. V gave up 2 bases and J gave up 4 bases, with 15 bases separating them. The V gene's germline CDR1 is SGDLS and CDR2 YYNGEE. The DNA of the CDR3 is TGTGCCAGCAGCGTTGTCCCTACTGTTGGCACTGAAGCTTTCTTT. The encoded protein is CASSVVPTVGTEAFF.

The gene calls are TRBV7-2 and TRBJ2-3; TRBD2 agrees at 8 bases. Germline CDR1 SGHTA, CDR2 FQGNSA. V was pared by 4 bases and J by 0 bases, with 9 bases of the junction left unmatched. CDR3 length: 17 amino acids. The CDR3 here is CASSSLLLAASTDTQYF. CDR3 DNA sequence: TGTGCCAGCAGCTCCCTCCTACTAGCGGCAAGCACAGATACGCAGTATTTT. Full variable domain (rest looked up from reference TRBV7-2 and TRBJ2-3): GAGVSQSPSNKVTEKGKDVELRCDPISGHTALYWYRQSLGQGLEFLIYFQGNSAPDKSGLPSDRFSAERTGGSVSTLTIQRTQQEDSAVYLCASSSLLLAASTDTQYFGPGTRLTVL.

The chain is built from TRBV10-3 and TRBJ1-1, with D maybe TRBD1 (6 bases). The CDR3 contains 14 residues. V was trimmed by 0 bases and J by 1 base, leaving 6 bases between them. CDR1 ENHRY and CDR2 SYGVKD come from the germline V gene. DNA for the CDR3: TGTGCCATCAGTGAGTCGACAGGGAACACTGAAGCTTTCTTT. This codes for CAISESTGNTEAFF.

This rearrangement joins TRBV15 to TRBJ2-4; 11 nucleotides align to TRBD2. V lost 0 bases and J lost 5; bases outside the gene matches: 0. Germline V CDR1 and CDR2: LNHNV, YYDKDF (reference sequence). CDR3 size: 15 residues. The CDR3 reads CATSRELAGENIQYF. The CDR3 DNA reads as TGTGCCACCAGCAGAGAACTAGCGGGAGAAAACATTCAGTACTTC. Together with reference TRBV15 and TRBJ2-4, the CDR3 gives the full variable domain: DAMVIQNPRYQVTQFGKPVTLSCSQTLNHNVMYWYQQKSSQAPKLLFHYYDKDFNNEADTPDNFQSRRPNTSFCFLDIRSPGLGDTAMYLCATSRELAGENIQYFGAGTRLSVL.

J is TRBJ1-2 and V is TRBV5-5; 8 bases map to TRBD1. J was trimmed by 10 bases and V by 4 bases; bases with no gene match: 12. CDR1 and CDR2 from the germline V gene are SGHKS and YYEKEE (reference sequence). The CDR3 is made up of 14 amino acids. In DNA form, the CDR3 reads TGTGCCAGCAGCACCGAAAGGCAGGGGGCAGACTACACCTTC. Protein product: CASSTERQGADYTF. Looking up the rest from reference TRBV5-5 and TRBJ1-2 gives the full variable domain: DAGVTQSPTHLIKTRGQQVTLRCSPISGHKSVSWYQQVLGQGPQFIFQYYEKEERGRGNFPDRFSARQFPNYSSELNVNALLLGDSALYLCASSTERQGADYTFGSGTRLTVV.

The chain links TRBV14 to TRBJ2-7, with D perhaps assigned TRBD1 or TRBD2 (5 bases each). Germline V gene data show CDR1 as SGHDN and CDR2 as FVKESK. V lost 1 base, J lost 3 bases, and 10 bases lay in between. This CDR3 is built from 14 residues. The CDR3 region is CASSQVGAGYEQYV. CDR3 in DNA: TGTGCCAGCAGCCAAGTCGGGGCTGGCTACGAGCAGTACGTC.

This clone came up many times. The CDR3 nucleotides read TGCAGCGTTGCGTCCCGGGGGAAGAATCAGCCCCAGCATTTT. Translating it yields CSVASRGKNQPQHF. The chain combines TRBV29-1 with TRBJ1-5, with D perhaps matching TRBD1 (5 bases). CDR1 is SQVTM, CDR2 ANQGSEA, per germline. This CDR3 spans 14 amino acids. Trimming removed 4 bases from V and 4 bases from J, with 14 bases in between. Combining the CDR3 with reference TRBV29-1 and TRBJ1-5 gives the whole variable domain SAVISQKPSRDICQRGTSLTIQCQVDSQVTMMFWYRQQPGQSLTLIATANQGSEATYESGFVIDKFPISRPNLTFSTLTVSNMSPEDSSIYLCSVASRGKNQPQHFGDGTRLSIL.

The genes are TRBV3-1 (or the pseudogene TRBV3-2) and TRBJ2-1; 13 bases match TRBD2. The J segment lost 0 bases and the V segment lost 4 bases, leaving 12 bases of the junction unmatched. This CDR3 is built from 20 residues. Germline CDR1 is LGHDT and CDR2 is YNNKEL (reference sequence). As DNA, the CDR3 is TGTGCCAGCAGCCTCTGGACTAGCGGGAGTTGGACCCGCTCCTACAATGAGCAGTTCTTC. Protein product: CASSLWTSGSWTRSYNEQFF.

The J gene is TRBJ1-4, the V gene TRBV6-1, with 7 bases matching TRBD1. Germline V gives CDR1 MNHNS, CDR2 SASEGT. J lost 8 bases, V lost 2 bases, and 5 bases had no gene match. CDR3 length: 14 residues. CDR3: CASSEYRGQEKLFF. The CDR3 nucleotides read TGTGCCAGCAGTGAATATAGGGGGCAAGAAAAACTGTTTTTT.